The rows below give T cell receptor beta chains drawn from one sample of a study of cytomegalovirus exposure and HLA in healthy donors. Libraries were prepared by immunoSEQ multiplex PCR; TCRdb keeps only in-frame clonotypes and omits some of them. The data hold about 98,000 clones, with approximately 88% observed a single time. The sample comprised PBMCs. These receptors were obtained from a woman aged 30 to 39 in good health and CMV-seronegative. CDR3s include the opening cysteine and the closing phenylalanine or tryptophan. A D gene is named only where the DNA matches it firmly. Expanded clones are given a class, and other clones once, few, many or no size at all.

CASSLSSGSTDTQYF	TGTGCCAGCAGCTTATCCAGCGGGAGCACAGATACGCAGTATTTT	TRBV7-2	TRBJ2-3	few	.
CASAQNTGELFF	TGTGCCAGCGCACAGAACACCGGGGAGCTGTTTTTT	TRBV11-3	TRBJ2-2	once	.
CASSATGAGGYTF	TGTGCCAGCAGCGCCACAGGGGCGGGCGGCTACACCTTC	TRBV11-2	TRBJ1-2	.	TRBD1
CASSLEGREATEAFF	TGCGCCAGCAGCTTGGAGGGCAGGGAGGCCACTGAAGCTTTCTTT	TRBV5-1	TRBJ1-1	.	.
CASSLGSGVYNEQFF	TGTGCCAGCAGTTTGGGTAGCGGGGTATACAATGAGCAGTTCTTC	TRBV28	TRBJ2-1	.	TRBD2
CASSFSRARELFF	TGTGCCAGCAGCTTTTCCAGGGCAAGGGAGCTGTTTTTT	TRBV5-6	TRBJ2-2	.	.
CASSLGLAENEQFF	TGTGCCAGCAGCTTGGGACTAGCGGAAAATGAGCAGTTCTTC	TRBV7-7	TRBJ2-1	.	TRBD2
CASSQDVGRGQETQYF	TGTGCCAGCAGCCAAGACGTGGGAAGGGGCCAAGAGACCCAGTACTTC	TRBV4-2	TRBJ2-5	.	.
CASRRTVSYEQYF	TGTGCCAGCAGACGGACAGTCTCCTACGAGCAGTACTTC	TRBV27	TRBJ2-7	.	.
CASSNTGVNEKLFF	TGCGCCAGCAGCAATACAGGGGTTAATGAAAAACTGTTTTTT	TRBV5-1	TRBJ1-4	.	TRBD1
CASSPLSGASTDTQYF	TGTGCCAGCTCACCACTAAGCGGGGCTAGCACAGATACGCAGTATTTT	TRBV18	TRBJ2-3	.	TRBD2
CASSSDGTGSGGTGELFF	TGCGCCAGCAGCTCGGACGGGACAGGGAGCGGAGGCACCGGGGAGCTGTTTTTT	TRBV5-1	TRBJ2-2	.	TRBD1
CASSLAKGADMNTEAFF	TGTGCCAGCAGCTTGGCCAAGGGGGCAGACATGAACACTGAAGCTTTCTTT	TRBV5-6	TRBJ1-1	.	TRBD1
CASSKGAGTGSYEQYF	TGTGCCAGCAGCAAAGGAGCCGGGACAGGTTCCTACGAGCAGTACTTC	TRBV21-1	TRBJ2-7	.	.
CASSYLSASGAAYEQYF	TGTGCCAGCAGCTACCTTTCGGCTAGCGGGGCCGCCTACGAGCAGTACTTC	TRBV7-2	TRBJ2-7	.	TRBD2
CASSVSSRENTIYF	TGTGCCAGCAGCGTCAGCAGCAGGGAAAACACCATATATTTT	TRBV9	TRBJ1-3	.	.
CASSLRGRSGELFF	TGTGCCAGCAGCTTAAGAGGCCGGTCCGGGGAGCTGTTTTTT	TRBV7-2	TRBJ2-2	.	.
CAISAGQTGNEQYF	TGTGCCATCAGTGCGGGACAGACCGGGAACGAGCAGTACTTC	TRBV10-3	TRBJ2-7	.	TRBD1
CASSYSIQGWYGYTF	TGTGCCAGCAGTTACTCGATCCAGGGCTGGTATGGCTACACCTTC	TRBV6-5	TRBJ1-2	few	.
CASSYRGNEQFF	TGTGCCAGCAGTTACAGGGGGAATGAGCAGTTCTTC	TRBV6-5	TRBJ2-1	.	.
CASSLVAGGSGELFF	TGTGCCAGCAGCTTGGTAGCGGGGGGGTCCGGGGAGCTGTTTTTT	TRBV5-4	TRBJ2-2	.	TRBD2
CASSLSVRGGDTEAFF	TGTGCCAGCAGCTTGTCTGTTCGGGGGGGGGACACTGAAGCTTTCTTT	TRBV5-4	TRBJ1-1	.	.
CASSRTGWDTEAFF	TGCGCCAGCAGCAGGACAGGGTGGGACACTGAAGCTTTCTTT	TRBV5-1	TRBJ1-1	.	TRBD1
CASSFRGQGWGYTF	TGTGCCAGCAGTTTCAGAGGACAGGGATGGGGCTACACCTTC	TRBV27	TRBJ1-2	.	TRBD1
CATSRAARLAGGRTGELFF	TGTGCCACCAGCAGAGCCGCGCGGCTAGCGGGGGGGCGCACCGGGGAGCTGTTTTTT	TRBV15	TRBJ2-2	.	TRBD2
CASSLEVGGRYEQYF	TGTGCCAGCAGCTTAGAAGTGGGGGGACGGTACGAGCAGTACTTC	TRBV7-8	TRBJ2-7	.	.
CASSLVPLAGGREQFF	TGTGCCAGCAGCCTAGTACCACTAGCGGGGGGGCGAGAGCAGTTCTTC	TRBV6-4	TRBJ2-1	.	TRBD2
CASGQTGGTIRYTF	TGTGCCAGCGGACAGACAGGAGGAACCATTCGCTACACCTTC	TRBV28	TRBJ1-2	.	.
CASSSVGSGSTDTQYF	TGTGCCAGCAGTTCCGTTGGTAGCGGGAGCACAGATACGCAGTATTTT	TRBV6-5	TRBJ2-3	.	TRBD2
CASSWGQANYGYTF	TGTGCCAGCAGTTGGGGACAGGCTAACTATGGCTACACCTTC	TRBV27	TRBJ1-2	.	TRBD1
CASSSGRLAGDNEQFF	TGTGCCAGCAGCTCCGGCAGACTAGCGGGGGACAATGAGCAGTTCTTC	TRBV7-2	TRBJ2-1	.	TRBD2
CASQDRTNQPQHF	TGTGCCAGCCAGGACAGGACCAATCAGCCCCAGCATTTT	TRBV19	TRBJ1-5	.	TRBD1
CASSYRGTAEGYGYTF	TGTGCCAGCAGTTACCGCGGGACGGCGGAGGGCTATGGCTACACCTTC	TRBV6-5	TRBJ1-2	.	.
CASSQQVGREGRNEQFF	TGTGCCAGCAGCCAACAGGTTGGGCGGGAGGGTAGGAATGAGCAGTTCTTC	TRBV4-2	TRBJ2-1	.	TRBD2
CASSLLGRPPAF	TGTGCCAGCAGTTTATTAGGCAGGCCCCCCGCCTTC	TRBV27	TRBJ1-2	.	.
CASSLAGDGYTF	TGTGCCAGCAGCTTGGCGGGGGATGGCTACACCTTC	TRBV5-4	TRBJ1-2	.	.